The sample holds a few counts of the clone carrying this TCR beta chain. Its specificity is unknown. This CDR3 comprises 14 residues. The V and J ends lost 5 bases and 5 bases, in that order; junction bases with no gene match: 4. TCRdb recomputed calls from the 5' RACE reads with MiXCR, one row per CDR3 protein. The repertoire consists of hundreds of thousands of distinct CDR3 sequences, with 25% to 30% occurring once and the leading ten covering about 7%. This sample was taken from a study of CD8 T cells in ankylosing spondylitis. The study, taken as a whole, reports: Clones that were linked to disease were CD8+ and were relatively rare in peripheral blood.

Specimen: blood, either unsorted or a sorted T cell fraction (not recorded which). V usage is TRBV12-3 or TRBV12-4 and J usage is TRBJ1-5; 9 nucleotides match TRBD1. The sequence was obtained from a male donor with ankylosing spondylitis or in good health (not recorded which). The CDR3 spells CASSPDRGHQPQHF. The CDR3 DNA follows: TGTGCCAGCAGTCCGGACAGGGGACATCAGCCCCAGCATTTT.